The 3 T cell receptor beta chains below all came from one sample that was sequenced in a study of blood T cell repertoires in COVID-19. Sequencing was performed with immunoSEQ multiplex PCR; in TCRdb, only in-frame clones are kept and a portion is missing. The sample contains approximately 400,000 clones, roughly 91% of which appear only once. Sequenced input: PBMCs or T cells enriched from blood (not recorded which). The receptors were gathered from a woman aged 18-29 years who had recovered from COVID-19.

This clone showed up just once. The chain is built from TRBV19 and TRBJ1-5; 7 nucleotides agree with TRBD1. The length of the CDR3 is 17 residues. The J segment lost 3 bases and the V segment lost 3 bases, leaving 11 bases of the junction unmatched. Germline V gene data show CDR1 as LNHDA and CDR2 as SQIVND (reference sequence). CDR3 sequence: CASSITAGTVINQPQHF. The CDR3 nucleotides read TGTGCCAGTAGTATTACCGCCGGGACAGTTATCAATCAGCCCCAGCATTTT.

V usage is TRBV18 and J usage is TRBJ1-4; D ambiguous. V lost 3 bases to trimming and J lost 3 bases, with 11 bases between them. From germline, CDR1 is KGHSH and CDR2 LQKENI. This CDR3 comprises 15 residues. CDR3 nucleotides: TGTGCCAGCTCACCCTCCGGGTCGGCTAATGAAAAACTGTTTTTT. Encoded protein: CASSPSGSANEKLFF. The full variable domain, its missing parts supplied by reference TRBV18 and TRBJ1-4, is NAGVMQNPRHLVRRRGQEARLRCSPMKGHSHVYWYRQLPEEGLKFMVYLQKENIIDESGMPKERFSAEFPKEGPSILRIQQVVRGDSAAYFCASSPSGSANEKLFFGSGTQLSVL.

The rearrangement uses TRBV9 and TRBJ2-3; D is unresolved. This CDR3 comprises 14 residues. In germline, CDR1 is SGDLS, CDR2 YYNGEE. Trimming cost V 0 bases and J 6 bases, with 11 bases left between them. This CDR3 reads CASSVAFSFDTQYF. As DNA, the CDR3 is TGTGCCAGCAGCGTAGCTTTCAGTTTCGATACGCAGTATTTT.